These 14 T cell receptor beta chains were sequenced from one sample in a study of human T cells and chemical hapten exposure. The sample's time point: pre-sensitization, week 0. The treatment here: therapeutic diphenylcyclopropenone sensitization with weekly scalp DPC. Each CDR3 protein gets one entry after TCRdb re-called the RACE reads with MiXCR. The sample includes a few hundred thousand distinct CDR3 sequences, about 9.4% of them seen just once. Sample: whole blood, taken in connection with sensitization to the hapten diphenylcyclopropenone (DPC). The receptors come from a woman between 35 and 50 years old with alopecia areata. Some clones in this sample may be carry-over from other donors' samples.

This chain uses TRBV29-1 with TRBJ2-4; TRBD1 agrees at 8 bases. The CDR3 has 21 residues. The V gene end was trimmed by 3 bases and the J gene end by 0 bases; junction bases not matched to a gene: 22. Looked up from germline, CDR1 is SQVTM and CDR2 is ANQGSEA. The CDR3 reads CSVDSPYRAGQGRLAKNIQYF. The CDR3, as DNA: TGCAGCGTTGACTCCCCCTATCGGGCAGGACAGGGACGCTTAGCCAAAAACATTCAGTACTTC.

The rearrangement joins TRBV4-1 to TRBJ2-4; no reliable D call. V lost 1 base and J lost 3, with 10 bases in between. CDR3 length: 15 residues. Germline loops: CDR1 MGHRA, CDR2 YSYEKL. In DNA, the CDR3 is TGCGCCAGCAGCCAAGTAGGAATGGGCAAAAACATTCAGTACTTC. Translated, it gives CASSQVGMGKNIQYF.

This sequence joins TRBV6-2 or TRBV6-3 and TRBJ2-1; 13 bases are a match to TRBD2. The germline V gene encodes CDR1 MNHEY and CDR2 SVGEGT. V dropped 5 bases and J dropped 7; count of bases not matched to a gene: 5. The CDR3 loop spans 15 amino acids. CDR3 protein: CASSDGLAGANEQFF. The CDR3 coding sequence is TGTGCCAGCAGTGACGGACTAGCGGGAGCAAATGAGCAGTTCTTC.

This clonotype came up once. A much larger clone lies a single base off, so this may be a read error. Since the CDR3 does not end with the conserved phenylalanine or tryptophan, this likely comes from a read error. The chain employs TRBV10-3 and TRBJ2-6; D possibly corresponds to TRBD1 (5 bases). The CDR3 is 15 amino acids. Germline lookup yields CDR1 ENHRY and CDR2 SYGVKD. The ends were cut back, 4 bases at V and 0 bases at J, with 7 bases in the middle. The CDR3 coding sequence is TGTGCCATCAGTGCTCAGGGCTCTGGGGCCAACGTCCTGACTTCC. This translates into CAISAQGSGANVLTS.

The table lists this clonotype with many counts. The chain is built from TRBV7-6 and TRBJ2-3, with TRBD2 matching 10 bases. This CDR3 has 16 residues. Germline V gene data show CDR1 as SGHVS and CDR2 as FNYEAQ. J was trimmed by 0 bases and V by 3 bases; bases with no gene match: 3. For the CDR3, the DNA is TGTGCCAGCAGCTTGACTAGCGGGTGGAGCACAGATACGCAGTATTTT. As protein: CASSLTSGWSTDTQYF.

The table lists this clonotype with a few counts. The rearrangement uses TRBV12-3 or TRBV12-4 and TRBJ2-1; D is possibly TRBD2 (6 bases). The CDR3 extends over 15 amino acids. The V end lost 0 bases, the J end lost 7 bases, and 13 bases lay between the germline ends. CDR3 DNA: TGTGCCAGCAGTTTAGCGTGGGGGGTTAGTAATGAGCAGTTCTTC. This gives the protein CASSLAWGVSNEQFF.

This clonotype occurred a few times. J is TRBJ1-1 and V is TRBV6-5, with TRBD1 matching 8 bases. CDR1 and CDR2 (germline): MNHEY, SVGAGI. With 0 bases clipped from V and 4 bases from J, the junction kept 13 bases outside the gene matches. The length of the CDR3 is 18 residues. This CDR3 reads CASSYSMGRTGLSTEAFF. In nucleotides, the CDR3 is TGTGCCAGCAGTTACTCGATGGGGAGGACAGGGTTGTCCACTGAAGCTTTCTTT.

This clonotype was seen a handful of times. This sequence joins TRBV18 and TRBJ2-5; no clear D gene. Germline V CDR1 and CDR2: KGHSH, LQKENI. V dropped 3 bases and J dropped 4 bases, with 12 bases sitting between them. The CDR3 runs to 14 residues. The CDR3 coding sequence is TGTGCCAGCTCACCGAAGGGATTTGGAGAGACCCAGTACTTC. Protein sequence: CASSPKGFGETQYF.

This clonotype showed up just a few times. The chain recombines TRBV4-2 with TRBJ2-5; 9 positions match TRBD1. Germline lookup yields CDR1 LGHNA and CDR2 YNFKEQ. The CDR3 totals 15 residues. Trimming at V came to 1 base and at J to 3 bases, leaving 3 bases not matched to a gene. DNA of the CDR3: TGTGCCAGCAGCCAAGCCGGGACAGGGAAAGAGACCCAGTACTTC. Its translation is CASSQAGTGKETQYF.

This chain joins TRBV7-8 and TRBJ1-2; D gene unclear. The germline V and J ends were trimmed by 2 bases and 5 bases, with 9 bases remaining between them. The CDR3 is 13 residues long. Germline-derived CDR1 and CDR2 are SGHVS and FQNEAQ. The CDR3 region has the DNA TGTGCCAGCAGCTTAATAGACACATATGGCTACACCTTC. Amino acid sequence: CASSLIDTYGYTF.

The chain combines TRBV19 with TRBJ1-6, with D perhaps TRBD1 (5 bases). CDR1 and CDR2 (germline): LNHDA, SQIVND (reference sequence). This CDR3 has 16 residues. The V and J ends lost 6 bases and 7 bases respectively, with 19 bases between them. CDR3 in amino acids: CASRTEWQGRNSPLHF. The CDR3 bases are TGTGCCAGTAGAACAGAGTGGCAGGGCCGGAATTCACCCCTCCACTTT.

V and J are TRBV12-3 or TRBV12-4 and TRBJ2-7, with 7 positions matching TRBD1. The CDR3 has 14 amino acids. V trimming: 2 bases; J trimming: 6 bases; junction bases outside the gene matches: 7. The CDR3 DNA sequence: TGTGCCAGCAGTTTAAGGGACAGCAGGGGCGAGCAGTACTTC. Its translation is CASSLRDSRGEQYF.

In its sample, this clonotype was seen many times. The J gene is TRBJ1-2, the V gene TRBV9, with 10 bases aligning to TRBD1. The CDR3 totals 15 residues. V was pared by 2 bases and J by 4 bases, with 5 bases of the junction left unmatched. The germline V gene has CDR1 SGDLS and CDR2 YYNGEE. The CDR3 loop reads CASSVSGTGAYGYTF. The CDR3 DNA is TGTGCCAGCAGCGTTTCCGGGACAGGGGCCTATGGCTACACCTTC.

The chain recombines TRBV11-1 with TRBJ2-5, with 14 bases aligning to TRBD2. Trimming at V came to 5 bases and at J to 5 bases, leaving 7 bases not matched to a gene. The CDR3 totals 16 residues. CDR1 is SGHAT and CDR2 is FQDESV in the germline V gene (reference sequence). CDR3 coding DNA: TGTGCCAGCAGCCTGGGACTAGCGGGAGCTAGGGAGACCCAGTACTTC. This encodes CASSLGLAGARETQYF.